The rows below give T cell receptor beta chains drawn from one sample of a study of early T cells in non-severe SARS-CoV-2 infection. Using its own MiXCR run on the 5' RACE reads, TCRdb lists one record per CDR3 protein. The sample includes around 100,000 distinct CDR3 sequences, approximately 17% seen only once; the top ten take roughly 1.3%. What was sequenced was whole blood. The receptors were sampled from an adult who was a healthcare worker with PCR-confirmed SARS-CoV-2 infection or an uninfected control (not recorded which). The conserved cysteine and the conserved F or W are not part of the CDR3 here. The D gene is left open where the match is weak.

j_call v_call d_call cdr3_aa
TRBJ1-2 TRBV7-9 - ASSLEGYGYT
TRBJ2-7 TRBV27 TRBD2 ASSGIAGAYEQY
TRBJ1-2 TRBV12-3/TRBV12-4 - ASRPPGKGYGYT
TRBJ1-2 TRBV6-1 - ASSEVQTNYGYT
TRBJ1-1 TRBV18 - ASSPRRSENTEAF
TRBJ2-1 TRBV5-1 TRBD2 ASSWGASGRLGDEQF
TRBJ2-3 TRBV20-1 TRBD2 SAKRGGNTDTQY
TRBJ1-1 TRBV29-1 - SVDPDTEAF
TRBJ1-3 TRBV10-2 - ASKGWGEESGNTIY
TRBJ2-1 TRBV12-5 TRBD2 ASGLALVQGLGLQKGIGEQF
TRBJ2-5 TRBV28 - ASSVGGQYQETQY
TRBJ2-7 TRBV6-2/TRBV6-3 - ASTRLGTEPYEQY
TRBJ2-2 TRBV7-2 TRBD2 ASSPAGGLNTGELF
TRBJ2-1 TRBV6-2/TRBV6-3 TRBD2 ASSGLAGDHNEQF
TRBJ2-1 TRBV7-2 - GSSSSPFDEQF
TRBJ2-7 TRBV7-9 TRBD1 ASSPRGNRGMGEQY
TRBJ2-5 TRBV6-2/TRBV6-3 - ASIRGPYQETLY
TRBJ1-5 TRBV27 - ASQEGETMPQH
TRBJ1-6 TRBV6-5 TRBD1 ASRDPRTGSNSPLH
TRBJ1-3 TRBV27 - ASSFREGNTIY
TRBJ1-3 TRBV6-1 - ASSEQGLSNTIY
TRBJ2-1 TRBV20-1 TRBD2 SAVRLAGGRRNEQF
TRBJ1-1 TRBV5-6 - ASSLATEAF
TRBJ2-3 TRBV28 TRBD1 ASSPGTGGRQDTQY
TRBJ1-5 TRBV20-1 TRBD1 SAEQGANQPQH
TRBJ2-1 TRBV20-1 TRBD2 SASTSGDYNEQF
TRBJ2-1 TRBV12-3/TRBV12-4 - ASSDLLDLWNEQF
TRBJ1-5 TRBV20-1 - SARAQGLNQPQH
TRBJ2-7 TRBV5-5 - ASSLRFGRQSEQY